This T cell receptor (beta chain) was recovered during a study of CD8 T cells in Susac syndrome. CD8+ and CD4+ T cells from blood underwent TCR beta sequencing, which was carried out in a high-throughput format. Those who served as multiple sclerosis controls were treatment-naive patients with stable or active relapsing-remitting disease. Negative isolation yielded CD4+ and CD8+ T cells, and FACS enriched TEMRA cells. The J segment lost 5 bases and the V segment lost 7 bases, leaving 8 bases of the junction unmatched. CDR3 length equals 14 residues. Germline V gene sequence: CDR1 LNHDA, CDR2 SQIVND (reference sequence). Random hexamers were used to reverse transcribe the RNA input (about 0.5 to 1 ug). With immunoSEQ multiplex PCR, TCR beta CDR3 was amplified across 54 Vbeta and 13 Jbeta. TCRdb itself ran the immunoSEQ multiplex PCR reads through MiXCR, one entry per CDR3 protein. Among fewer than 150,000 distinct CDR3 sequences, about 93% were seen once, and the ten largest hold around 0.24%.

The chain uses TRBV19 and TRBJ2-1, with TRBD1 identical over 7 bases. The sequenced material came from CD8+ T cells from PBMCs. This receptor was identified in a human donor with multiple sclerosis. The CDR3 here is CASTDKGQNNEQFF. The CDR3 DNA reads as TGTGCCAGTACCGATAAGGGACAGAACAATGAGCAGTTCTTC. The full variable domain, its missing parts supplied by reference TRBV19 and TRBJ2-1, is DGGITQSPKYLFRKEGQNVTLSCEQNLNHDAMYWYRQDPGQGLRLIYYSQIVNDFQKGDIAEGYSVSREKKESFPLTVTSAQKNPTAFYLCASTDKGQNNEQFFGPGTRLTVL.